This paragraph covers one T cell receptor (beta chain) sequence. This sample is drawn from a study of blood T cell repertoires in COVID-19. As originally analysed: Nucleated cell number was recorded as an estimate derived from reference gene primer amplification. Generated by immunoSEQ multiplex PCR, the TCRdb table keeps only in-frame clones and is missing some. For V, J and clone size, that table is used; D and trimming come from the DNA. The sample includes 150,000 or so clones, roughly 87% of them seen just once. The CDR3 contains 15 residues. CDR1 is SEHNR and CDR2 is FQNEAQ in the germline V gene (reference sequence). V lost 5 bases and J lost 0; bases outside the gene matches: 6. Participant-given clinical history determined each cohort assignment.

Sequencing was carried out using PBMCs or T cells enriched from blood (not recorded which). This sequence joins TRBV7-9 and TRBJ1-1; 7 nucleotides line up with TRBD1. This TCR was sampled from a woman between 40 and 50 years old who had been exposed to COVID-19. CDR3 region: CASSPQGGMNTEAFF. The CDR3 DNA reads as TGTGCCAGCAGCCCCCAGGGGGGCATGAACACTGAAGCTTTCTTT.